This TCR beta chain derives from a study of blood T cell repertoires in COVID-19. Study in general: Sources were T cells, B-cell-depleted T cells, or PBMCs; the material itself was cDNA or gDNA.

As processed by the authors: Estimated nucleated cell counts came from reference gene primer amplification. TCRdb keeps only in-frame clones here, not all; method: immunoSEQ multiplex PCR. That table gives V, J and clone size, and the DNA gave D and trimming. The sample records tens of thousands of clones, around 90% being singletons. V dropped 4 bases and J dropped 2; count of bases not matched to a gene: 11. There are 17 residues in the CDR3. From germline, CDR1 is SGDLS and CDR2 YYNGEE. The chain couples TRBV9 to TRBJ2-7; 11 bases fit TRBD2. The sequenced material came from peripheral blood. This TCR came from a human donor in a cohort sampled during active COVID-19. CDR3 nucleotides: TGTGCCAGCAGCCCCGCGACCGGGACTAGCGGAACCTACGAGCAGTACTTC. It translates to CASSPATGTSGTYEQYF.